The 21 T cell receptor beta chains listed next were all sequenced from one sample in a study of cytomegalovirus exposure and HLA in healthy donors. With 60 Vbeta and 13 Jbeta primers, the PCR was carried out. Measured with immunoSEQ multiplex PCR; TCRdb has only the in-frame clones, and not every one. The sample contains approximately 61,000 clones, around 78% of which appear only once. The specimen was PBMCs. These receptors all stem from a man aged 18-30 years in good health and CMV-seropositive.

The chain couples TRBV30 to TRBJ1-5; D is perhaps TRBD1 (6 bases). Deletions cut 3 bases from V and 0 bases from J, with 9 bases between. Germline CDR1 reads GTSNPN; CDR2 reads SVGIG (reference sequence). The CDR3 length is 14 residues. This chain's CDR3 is CAWSKTGSNQPQHF. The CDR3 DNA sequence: TGTGCCTGGAGCAAGACAGGTAGCAATCAGCCCCAGCATTTT.

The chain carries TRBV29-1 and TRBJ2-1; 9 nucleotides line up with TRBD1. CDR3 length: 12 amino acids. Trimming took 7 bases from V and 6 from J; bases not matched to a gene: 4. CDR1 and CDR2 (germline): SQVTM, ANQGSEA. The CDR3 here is CSAGQGGNEQFF. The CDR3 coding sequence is TGCAGCGCGGGACAGGGAGGCAATGAGCAGTTCTTC.

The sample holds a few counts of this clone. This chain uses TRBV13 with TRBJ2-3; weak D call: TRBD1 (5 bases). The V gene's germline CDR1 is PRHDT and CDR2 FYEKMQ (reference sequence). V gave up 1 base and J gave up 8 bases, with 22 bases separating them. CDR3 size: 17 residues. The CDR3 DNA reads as TGTGCCAGCAGCTTAGAAGGACACCCTTTAGTGTTTAGTACGCAGTATTTT. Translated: CASSLEGHPLVFSTQYF.

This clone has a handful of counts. The CDR3 DNA follows: TGTGCCAGCAGTCCCAGGGGGCGGGCTTTCTTT. As protein: CASSPRGRAFF. This chain uses TRBV28 with TRBJ1-1, with 8 bases identical to TRBD1. The CDR3 totals 11 residues. The V gene end was trimmed by 5 bases and the J gene end by 11 bases; junction bases not matched to a gene: 4. The germline V gene encodes CDR1 MDHEN and CDR2 SYDVKM.

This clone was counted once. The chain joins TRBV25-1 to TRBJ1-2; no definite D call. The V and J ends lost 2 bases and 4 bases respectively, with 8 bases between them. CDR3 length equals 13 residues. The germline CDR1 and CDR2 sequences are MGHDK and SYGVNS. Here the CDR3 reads CASSELPGYGYTF. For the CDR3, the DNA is TGTGCCAGCAGTGAACTGCCAGGCTATGGCTACACCTTC.

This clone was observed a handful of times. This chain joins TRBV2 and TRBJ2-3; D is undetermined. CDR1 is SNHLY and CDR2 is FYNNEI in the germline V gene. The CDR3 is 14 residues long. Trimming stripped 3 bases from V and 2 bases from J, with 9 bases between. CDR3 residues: CASSDRWATDTQYF. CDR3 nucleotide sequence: TGTGCCAGCAGTGATAGGTGGGCCACAGATACGCAGTATTTT. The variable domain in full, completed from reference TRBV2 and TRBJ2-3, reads EPEVTQTPSHQVTQMGQEVILRCVPISNHLYFYWYRQILGQKVEFLVSFYNNEISEKSEIFDDQFSVERPDGSNFTLKIRSTKLEDSAMYFCASSDRWATDTQYFGPGTRLTVL.

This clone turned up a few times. The CDR3 loop is CAWSGGHRNYGYTF. In nucleotides, the CDR3 is TGTGCCTGGAGTGGTGGCCACCGTAACTATGGCTACACCTTC. V usage is TRBV30 and J usage is TRBJ1-2; D gene ambiguous. V lost 1 base and J lost 1, with 10 bases in between. The CDR3 is 14 residues long. Germline CDR1 is GTSNPN and CDR2 is SVGIG (reference sequence).

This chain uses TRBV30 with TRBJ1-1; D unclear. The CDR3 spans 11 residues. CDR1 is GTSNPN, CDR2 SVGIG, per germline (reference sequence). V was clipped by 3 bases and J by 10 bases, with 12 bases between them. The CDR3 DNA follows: TGTGCCTGGAGGGGCCCCTCGGTAGCTTTCTTT. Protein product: CAWRGPSVAFF.

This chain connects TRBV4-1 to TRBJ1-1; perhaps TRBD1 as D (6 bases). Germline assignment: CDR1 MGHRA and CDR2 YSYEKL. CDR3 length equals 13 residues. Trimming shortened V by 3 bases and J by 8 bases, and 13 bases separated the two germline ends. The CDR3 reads CASSHRRTEEAFF. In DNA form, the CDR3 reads TGCGCCAGCAGCCACCGGCGGACAGAGGAAGCTTTCTTT.

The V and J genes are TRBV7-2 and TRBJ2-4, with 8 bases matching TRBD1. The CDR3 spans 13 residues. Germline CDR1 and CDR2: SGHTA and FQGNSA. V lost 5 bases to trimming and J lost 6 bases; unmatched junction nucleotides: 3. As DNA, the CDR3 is TGTGCCAGCAGCCCCCAGGGGGCAAACATTCAGTACTTC. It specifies CASSPQGANIQYF.

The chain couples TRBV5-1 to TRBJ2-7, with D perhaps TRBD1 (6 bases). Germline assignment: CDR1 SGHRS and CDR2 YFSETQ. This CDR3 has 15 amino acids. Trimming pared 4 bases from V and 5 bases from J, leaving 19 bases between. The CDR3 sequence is CASSPSWDTLHEQYF. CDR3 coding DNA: TGCGCCAGCAGCCCCTCGTGGGACACCCTCCACGAGCAGTACTTC.

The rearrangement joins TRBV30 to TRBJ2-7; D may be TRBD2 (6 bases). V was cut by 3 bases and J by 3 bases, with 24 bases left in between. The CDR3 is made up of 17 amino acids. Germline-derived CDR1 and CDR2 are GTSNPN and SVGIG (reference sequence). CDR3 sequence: CAWSPRERGKALYEQYF. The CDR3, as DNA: TGTGCCTGGAGCCCCCGGGAGAGGGGTAAGGCCCTCTACGAGCAGTACTTC.

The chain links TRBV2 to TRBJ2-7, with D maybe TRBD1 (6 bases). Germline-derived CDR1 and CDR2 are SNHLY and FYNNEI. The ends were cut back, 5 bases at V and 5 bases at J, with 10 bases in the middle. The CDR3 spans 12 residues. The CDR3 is CASSNQGNEQYF. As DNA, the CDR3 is TGTGCCAGCAGTAACCAGGGGAACGAGCAGTACTTC.

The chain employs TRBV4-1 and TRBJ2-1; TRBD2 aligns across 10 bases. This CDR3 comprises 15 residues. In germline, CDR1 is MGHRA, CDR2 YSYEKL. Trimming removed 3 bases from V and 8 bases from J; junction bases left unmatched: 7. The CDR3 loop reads CASSHRAGGPDEQFF. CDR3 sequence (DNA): TGCGCCAGCAGCCACCGAGCGGGGGGGCCGGATGAGCAGTTCTTC.

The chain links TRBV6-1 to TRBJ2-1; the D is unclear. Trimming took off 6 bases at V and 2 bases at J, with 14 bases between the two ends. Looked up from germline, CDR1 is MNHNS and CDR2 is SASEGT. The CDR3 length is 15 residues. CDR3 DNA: TGTGCCAGCAGGAGGTCCCTCGGAACCTACAATGAGCAGTTCTTC. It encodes CASRRSLGTYNEQFF.

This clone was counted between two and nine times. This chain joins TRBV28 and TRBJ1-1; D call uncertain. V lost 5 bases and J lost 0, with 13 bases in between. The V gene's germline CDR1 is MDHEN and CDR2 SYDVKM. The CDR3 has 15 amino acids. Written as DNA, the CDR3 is TGTGCCAGCAGTCCGGGAGTAATGTTGAACACTGAAGCTTTCTTT. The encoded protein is CASSPGVMLNTEAFF.

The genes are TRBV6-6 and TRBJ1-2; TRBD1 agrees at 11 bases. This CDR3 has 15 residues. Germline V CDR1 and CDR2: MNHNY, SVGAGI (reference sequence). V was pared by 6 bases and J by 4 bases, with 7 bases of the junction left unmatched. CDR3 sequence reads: CASRAGQGAAYGYTF. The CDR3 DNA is TGTGCCAGCAGGGCTGGACAGGGGGCGGCCTATGGCTACACCTTC.

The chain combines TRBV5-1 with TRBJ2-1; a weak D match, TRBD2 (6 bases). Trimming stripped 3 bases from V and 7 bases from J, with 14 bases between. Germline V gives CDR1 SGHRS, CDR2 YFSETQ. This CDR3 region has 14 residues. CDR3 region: CASSWGTSGNEQFF. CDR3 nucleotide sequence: TGCGCCAGCAGCTGGGGGACTTCGGGAAATGAGCAGTTCTTC.

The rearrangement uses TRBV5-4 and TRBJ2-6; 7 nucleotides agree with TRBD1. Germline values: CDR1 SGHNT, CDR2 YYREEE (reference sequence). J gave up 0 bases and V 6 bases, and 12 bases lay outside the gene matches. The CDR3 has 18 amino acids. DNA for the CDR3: TGTGCCAGCAAACGAGGAAGGGACAGTCGCTCTGGGGCCAACGTCCTGACTTTC. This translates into CASKRGRDSRSGANVLTF. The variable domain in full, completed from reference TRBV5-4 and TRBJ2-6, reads ETGVTQSPTHLIKTRGQQVTLRCSSQSGHNTVSWYQQALGQGPQFIFQYYREEENGRGNFPPRFSGLQFPNYSSELNVNALELDDSALYLCASKRGRDSRSGANVLTFGAGSRLTVL.

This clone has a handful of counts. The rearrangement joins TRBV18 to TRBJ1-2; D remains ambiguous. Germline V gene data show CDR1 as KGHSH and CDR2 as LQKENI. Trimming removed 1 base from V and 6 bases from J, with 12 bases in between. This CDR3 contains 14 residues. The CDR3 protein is CASSPRLAEDGYTF. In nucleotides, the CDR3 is TGTGCCAGCTCACCACGCCTGGCTGAAGATGGCTACACCTTC.

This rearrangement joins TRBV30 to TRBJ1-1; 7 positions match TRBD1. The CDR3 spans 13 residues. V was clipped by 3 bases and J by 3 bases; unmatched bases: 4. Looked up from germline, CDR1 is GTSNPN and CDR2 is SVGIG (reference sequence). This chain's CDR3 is CAWSRQGDTEAFF. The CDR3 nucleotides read TGTGCCTGGAGCCGGCAGGGGGACACTGAAGCTTTCTTT.